Shown below are 32 T cell receptor beta chains from a single sample sequenced in a study of blood T cells in healthy people across ages. A sample-barcoded 5' primer and a J-beta primer mix were used in a second PCR of about 7 to 12 cycles. MiXCR, applied by TCRdb to the 5' RACE reads, yields one record per CDR3 protein. The sample holds 780,000 or so distinct CDR3 sequences, 25% seen once. These data were likewise used in another study, on T cells of mothers and their children.

The material sequenced was blood. Every receptor here comes from a boy aged 5-17 years in good health.

V is TRBV11-2 and J is TRBJ1-1, with a possible D match to TRBD1 (5 bases). Germline assignment: CDR1 SGHAT and CDR2 FQNNGV. V was clipped by 5 bases and J by 1 base, with 17 bases between them. The CDR3 is made up of 16 amino acids. The CDR3 reads CASSHPFEGPNTEAFF. DNA for the CDR3: TGTGCCAGCAGCCACCCTTTTGAGGGACCGAACACTGAAGCTTTCTTT.

This clonotype was found a few times. The rearrangement joins TRBV19 to TRBJ2-3; D gene unclear. V was pared by 3 bases and J by 2 bases, with 9 bases between. The V gene's germline CDR1 is LNHDA and CDR2 SQIVND (reference sequence). The CDR3 consists of 14 residues. The CDR3 DNA is TGTGCCAGTAGTATTCTCTATTTCACAGATACGCAGTATTTT. It specifies CASSILYFTDTQYF.

This CDR3 reads CASSNRLGSSYNEQFF. CDR3 nucleotides: TGTGCCAGCAGCAACCGACTGGGGAGCTCCTACAATGAGCAGTTCTTC. V is TRBV2 and J is TRBJ2-1; tentatively, D is TRBD2 (5 bases). The CDR3 totals 16 residues. The germline V gene has CDR1 SNHLY and CDR2 FYNNEI. V dropped 6 bases and J dropped 0 bases, with 15 bases sitting between them.

The chain joins TRBV14 to TRBJ1-2, with D unclear. CDR1 and CDR2 from the germline V gene are SGHDN and FVKESK. The CDR3 is made up of 14 amino acids. The ends were cut back, 0 bases at V and 4 bases at J, with 9 bases in the middle. The CDR3, as DNA: TGTGCCAGCAGCCAAGAGGCGGGGTCCTATGGCTACACCTTC. Translated, it gives CASSQEAGSYGYTF.

There are a few counts of this clonotype. V is TRBV27 and J is TRBJ2-6; D gene ambiguous. CDR1 is MNHEY and CDR2 is SMNVEV in the germline V gene (reference sequence). V was pared by 5 bases and J by 0 bases, with 5 bases between. CDR3 length equals 14 residues. The CDR3 here is CASSPFSGANVLTF. CDR3 bases: TGTGCCAGCAGTCCGTTCTCTGGGGCCAACGTCCTGACTTTC.

The CDR3 DNA follows: TGTGCCAGCAGTTCCCAGGGGGCGCCCGGCTACACCTTC. Amino acids: CASSSQGAPGYTF. The chain uses TRBV27 and TRBJ1-2, with 8 bases identical to TRBD1. This CDR3 is built from 13 residues. Germline V CDR1 and CDR2: MNHEY, SMNVEV (reference sequence). Trimming removed 4 bases from V and 8 bases from J; junction bases left unmatched: 6.

The genes are TRBV20-1 and TRBJ1-6; unclear D gene. This CDR3 comprises 15 residues. Trimming pared 1 base from V and 0 bases from J, leaving 7 bases between. CDR1 DFQATT and CDR2 SNEGSKA come from the germline V gene (reference sequence). CDR3 loop: CSARAVSSYNSPLHF. In nucleotides, the CDR3 is TGCAGTGCTAGAGCGGTGAGCTCCTATAATTCACCCCTCCACTTT.

The chain recombines TRBV6-2 or TRBV6-3 with TRBJ1-2; weak D call: TRBD1 (5 bases). Germline CDR1 is MNHEY and CDR2 is SVGEGT. This CDR3 is built from 13 residues. The V and J ends lost 3 bases and 4 bases respectively, with 9 bases between them. Here the CDR3 reads CASSYSGTYGYTF. The CDR3 DNA reads TGTGCCAGCAGTTATTCGGGGACCTATGGCTACACCTTC.

This sequence joins TRBV12-3 or TRBV12-4 and TRBJ2-1, with TRBD2 as a possible D gene (6 bases). The V end was cut by 3 bases, the J end by 4 bases, with 13 bases between. The CDR3 contains 15 residues. The DNA of the CDR3 is TGTGCCAGCAGTTTGCCTGGACTACTGTACAATGAGCAGTTCTTC. Its protein is CASSLPGLLYNEQFF.

This clonotype occurred a few times. J is TRBJ1-2 and V is TRBV5-1; D uncertain. Looked up from germline, CDR1 is SGHRS and CDR2 is YFSETQ. CDR3 length: 14 amino acids. V lost 1 base and J 5 bases, leaving 12 bases between the germline ends. CDR3 sequence: CASSLTAGEYGYTF. Written as DNA, the CDR3 is TGCGCCAGCAGCTTGACCGCAGGAGAGTATGGCTACACCTTC. The entire variable domain, with the rest obtained from reference TRBV5-1 and TRBJ1-2, is as follows: KAGVTQTPRYLIKTRGQQVTLSCSPISGHRSVSWYQQTPGQGLQFLFEYFSETQRNKGNFPGRFSGRQFSNSRSEMNVSTLELGDSALYLCASSLTAGEYGYTFGSGTRLTVV.

This clonotype occurred many times. The J gene is TRBJ1-2, the V gene TRBV7-2; D might be TRBD1 (5 bases). Trimming shortened V by 5 bases and J by 3 bases, and 19 bases separated the two germline ends. There are 16 residues in the CDR3. Germline lookup yields CDR1 SGHTA and CDR2 FQGNSA. The CDR3: CASSPRGQGNDYGYTF. In DNA, the CDR3 is TGTGCCAGCAGCCCTAGAGGGCAGGGTAATGACTATGGCTACACCTTC.

The genes are TRBV28 and TRBJ1-1, with 7 bases that match TRBD1. Per the germline V gene, CDR1 is MDHEN and CDR2 is SYDVKM. The CDR3 is 15 residues long. J was trimmed by 1 base and V by 10 bases; bases with no gene match: 12. CDR3 region: CATDRATQQNTEAFF. The CDR3 region has the DNA TGTGCCACCGACAGGGCTACCCAGCAGAACACTGAAGCTTTCTTT.

This clonotype appeared a few times. This chain links TRBV12-3 or TRBV12-4 with TRBJ2-1; D call uncertain. Trimming shortened V by 3 bases and J by 10 bases, and 10 bases separated the two germline ends. The CDR3 covers 12 residues. This CDR3 is CASSFRPSEQFF. The CDR3 nucleotides are TGTGCCAGCAGTTTTCGCCCTTCCGAGCAGTTCTTC.

This clonotype was observed a handful of times. The chain is built from TRBV20-1 and TRBJ2-6, with TRBD1 matching 8 bases. CDR3 length: 19 residues. Per germline, CDR1 DFQATT and CDR2 SNEGSKA (reference sequence). The junction had 19 bases not matched to a gene; V was cut back by 5 bases and J by 4 bases. CDR3 loop: CSAGLGRTGSPPGANVLTF. The CDR3 nucleotides are TGCAGTGCTGGACTGGGAAGGACAGGGTCCCCTCCCGGGGCCAACGTCCTGACTTTC.

V usage is TRBV5-1 and J usage is TRBJ2-5; perhaps TRBD1 as D (5 bases). Trimming stripped 4 bases from V and 2 bases from J, with 9 bases between. The germline V gene encodes CDR1 SGHRS and CDR2 YFSETQ. This CDR3 region has 13 residues. The CDR3 here is CASSGAGQETQYF. The DNA for the CDR3 is TGCGCCAGCAGCGGGGCAGGTCAAGAGACCCAGTACTTC.

The chain joins TRBV7-2 to TRBJ2-4; 7 bases align to TRBD1. From germline, CDR1 is SGHTA and CDR2 FQGNSA. The CDR3 runs to 20 residues. After removal of 0 bases from V and 0 bases from J, the junction contained 14 bases not matched to a gene. This chain's CDR3 is CASSLAFQGGYDLAKNIQYF. CDR3 DNA sequence: TGTGCCAGCAGCTTAGCTTTTCAAGGGGGCTACGACCTAGCCAAAAACATTCAGTACTTC.

CDR3 protein: CSAWTSGRALTDTQYF. The CDR3 DNA follows: TGCAGTGCTTGGACTAGCGGGAGGGCCCTCACAGATACGCAGTATTTT. V and J are TRBV20-1 and TRBJ2-3; 15 bases are a match to TRBD2. V trimming: 5 bases; J trimming: 2 bases; junction bases outside the gene matches: 5. Looked up from germline, CDR1 is DFQATT and CDR2 is SNEGSKA (reference sequence). The CDR3 runs to 16 residues.

In its sample, this clonotype was seen a few times. The chain has TRBV7-9 and TRBJ1-6, with 7 bases aligning to TRBD1. Germline loops: CDR1 SEHNR, CDR2 FQNEAQ (reference sequence). The CDR3 extends over 16 amino acids. The J segment lost 6 bases and the V segment lost 5 bases, leaving 10 bases of the junction unmatched. The CDR3 coding sequence is TGTGCCAGCAGCCGTAAGGGGGCAGGGAGTAATTCACCCCTCCACTTT. Translated, it gives CASSRKGAGSNSPLHF.

This clonotype has only a few counts. The rearrangement links TRBV20-1 to TRBJ2-6; 7 bases match TRBD1. The CDR3 covers 15 residues. The ends lost 3 bases at V and 6 bases at J; junction bases unmatched: 8. In germline, CDR1 is DFQATT, CDR2 SNEGSKA (reference sequence). CDR3 amino acids: CSARLTKGAANVLTF. CDR3 coding DNA: TGCAGTGCTAGGCTTACCAAGGGGGCGGCCAACGTCCTGACTTTC.

Only one count was recorded for this clonotype. V usage is TRBV20-1 and J usage is TRBJ2-1; 9 bases match TRBD2. The germline V gene has CDR1 DFQATT and CDR2 SNEGSKA (reference sequence). The CDR3 sequence is 16 residues long. V was pared by 0 bases and J by 0 bases, with 3 bases of the junction left unmatched. In DNA, the CDR3 is TGCAGTGCTAGAGATGGGCGGGGGGGCTCCTACAATGAGCAGTTCTTC. Its translation is CSARDGRGGSYNEQFF.

For this clonotype: The junction departs from germline at one end; a sequencing error may be responsible. The chain has TRBV5-1 and TRBJ2-1, with 8 bases that match TRBD2. This CDR3 is built from 14 residues. Germline loops: CDR1 SGHRS, CDR2 YFSETQ. CDR3 residues: CASSFGGGQDEQFF. The CDR3 DNA follows: TGCGCCAGCAGCTTTGGCGGGGGGCAGGATGAACAGTTCTTC. The full variable domain, completed using reference TRBV5-1 and TRBJ2-1, is KAGVTQTPRYLIKTRGQQVTLSCSPISGHRSVSWYQQTPGQGLQFLFEYFSETQRNKGNFPGRFSGRQFSNSRSEMNVSTLELGDSALYLCASSFGGGQDEQFFGPGTRLTVL.

This clonotype has a handful of counts. For the CDR3, the DNA is TGTGCCACCAGCAGGGACAGCCCCTCTAACTATGGCTACACCTTC. Translating it yields CATSRDSPSNYGYTF. V gene TRBV15 combines with J gene TRBJ1-2; possibly TRBD1 for D (6 bases). The CDR3 is 15 amino acids. The germline V gene encodes CDR1 LNHNV and CDR2 YYDKDF (reference sequence). Trimming took 3 bases from V and 0 from J, leaving 11 bases between them.

The chain carries TRBV20-1 and TRBJ2-1; 15 bases match TRBD2. Germline CDR1 and CDR2: DFQATT and SNEGSKA (reference sequence). Trimming cost V 6 bases and J 9 bases; bases outside gene matches: 12. The CDR3 is 16 residues long. CDR3 sequence (DNA): TGCAGTGCACATAAGGGACTAGCGGGAGGATTAGGTGAGCAGTTCTTC. It encodes CSAHKGLAGGLGEQFF.

CDR3 DNA: TGTGCCAGCAGCCTCTCCCCGGGGGACATCAGAGACGAGCAGTACTTC. Translation gives CASSLSPGDIRDEQYF. This chain joins TRBV7-2 and TRBJ2-1; D is possibly TRBD1 or TRBD2 (6 bases each). TRBJ2-7 matches the DNA end more closely, so the J call is doubtful. CDR3 size: 16 residues. The germline gives CDR1 SGHTA, CDR2 FQGNSA.

This clonotype turned up a few times. This chain links TRBV6-1 with TRBJ2-5, with D tentatively TRBD2 (5 bases). With the DNA end fitting TRBJ2-1 better, the J assignment may be wrong. This CDR3 contains 12 residues. The germline gives CDR1 MNHNS, CDR2 SASEGT. In nucleotides, the CDR3 is TGTGCCAGTGGGGAGTGGCGGGATGAGCAGTTCTTC. Translation gives CASGEWRDEQFF.

This clonotype was seen a handful of times. The chain is built from TRBV20-1 and TRBJ1-2, with TRBD1 as a possible D gene (5 bases). The V and J ends lost 1 base and 5 bases respectively, with 14 bases between them. Germline V gene sequence: CDR1 DFQATT, CDR2 SNEGSKA (reference sequence). The CDR3 covers 14 residues. The DNA of the CDR3 is TGCAGTGCTAGAGCCGGGGGAGGGCCTTATGGCTACACCTTC. Residues: CSARAGGGPYGYTF.

The chain carries TRBV24-1 and TRBJ2-5, with 9 bases aligning to TRBD1. The CDR3 sequence is 15 residues long. The J segment lost 3 bases and the V segment lost 2 bases, leaving 3 bases of the junction unmatched. In germline, CDR1 is KGHDR, CDR2 SFDVKD. The CDR3 DNA reads TGTGCCACCAGTGATTGGCGGACAGGGGAAGAGACCCAGTACTTC. This gives the protein CATSDWRTGEETQYF.

CDR3 sequence (DNA): TGTGCCAGCAGCTCAGGGACAGTAAATAATTCACCCCTCCACTTT. Protein product: CASSSGTVNNSPLHF. This chain uses TRBV7-3 with TRBJ1-6; 7 bases line up with TRBD1. V lost 4 bases and J lost 5; bases outside the gene matches: 5. Germline V CDR1 and CDR2: SGHTA, FQGTGA. CDR3 length: 15 amino acids.

This rearrangement joins TRBV5-6 to TRBJ1-2; D possibly corresponds to TRBD1 (6 bases). The CDR3 contains 16 residues. V lost 0 bases and J 8 bases, leaving 20 bases between the germline ends. The germline CDR1 and CDR2 sequences are SGHDT and YYEEEE. CDR3 DNA sequence: TGTGCCAGCAGCTTGGTTCGCGCCAGGGGAAGAGGAGGCTACACCTTC. It is translated as CASSLVRARGRGGYTF. Full variable domain (outside the CDR3, taken from reference TRBV5-6 and TRBJ1-2): DAGVTQSPTHLIKTRGQQVTLRCSPKSGHDTVSWYQQALGQGPQFIFQYYEEEERQRGNFPDRFSGHQFPNYSSELNVNALLLGDSALYLCASSLVRARGRGGYTFGSGTRLTVV.

V and J are TRBV29-1 and TRBJ2-5; D not certain. The better agreement between TRBJ2-7 and the DNA end casts doubt on the J call. From germline, CDR1 is SQVTM and CDR2 ANQGSEA. CDR3 size: 12 residues. In nucleotides, the CDR3 is TGCAGCGTTCGTCAGGACCCCTACGAGCAGTACTTC. It codes for CSVRQDPYEQYF.

V and J are TRBV20-1 and TRBJ1-4, with a weak D call TRBD1 (5 bases). Between the trimmed V and J ends, which lost 1 base and 8 bases, there was a span of 14 bases. Per the germline V gene, CDR1 is DFQATT and CDR2 is SNEGSKA (reference sequence). The CDR3 loop spans 14 amino acids. The DNA for the CDR3 is TGCAGTGCTAGAGTAGCAGGGAGGGACGAAAAACTGTTTTTT. Its protein is CSARVAGRDEKLFF.

This clonotype was counted between two and nine times. The V gene is TRBV5-1, the J gene TRBJ2-3; 7 bases are shared with TRBD2. Per germline, CDR1 SGHRS and CDR2 YFSETQ. The trim removed 4 bases at V and 4 bases at J, leaving 12 bases unmatched. This CDR3 is built from 16 residues. The CDR3 sequence is CASSETSKSWADTQYF. CDR3 nucleotide sequence: TGCGCCAGCAGCGAGACTAGCAAATCCTGGGCAGATACGCAGTATTTT. Filled out from reference TRBV5-1 and TRBJ2-3, the complete variable domain reads KAGVTQTPRYLIKTRGQQVTLSCSPISGHRSVSWYQQTPGQGLQFLFEYFSETQRNKGNFPGRFSGRQFSNSRSEMNVSTLELGDSALYLCASSETSKSWADTQYFGPGTRLTVL.